These T cell receptor beta chains were read from a single sample in a study of neurological immune-mediated disorders. TCRdb used MiXCR to reprocess the 5' RACE reads, holding one entry per CDR3 protein. The sample records 85,000 to 110,000 distinct CDR3 sequences, 9.5% to 14% being singletons. The sample comprised PBMCs. The receptors shown here come from a female donor with HTLV-1-associated myelopathy (HAM/TSP). Both conserved end residues are part of each CDR3. The D gene is left open where the match is weak.

d_call: -
v_call: TRBV2
j_call: TRBJ2-1
cdr3_aa: CASTSGNEQFF

d_call: -
v_call: TRBV12-3/TRBV12-4
j_call: TRBJ2-7
cdr3_aa: CASSLSGFFYEQYF

d_call: -
v_call: TRBV27
j_call: TRBJ1-2
cdr3_aa: CASMDARQGNYGYTF

d_call: TRBD1
v_call: TRBV5-6
j_call: TRBJ2-7
cdr3_aa: CASRDGTGMYEQYF

d_call: TRBD1
v_call: TRBV9
j_call: TRBJ1-2
cdr3_aa: CASSSRGTGVYGYTF

d_call: -
v_call: TRBV6-2/TRBV6-3
j_call: TRBJ1-2
cdr3_aa: CASSPFGARYGYTF

d_call: -
v_call: TRBV10-3
j_call: TRBJ2-7
cdr3_aa: CATHSGDTSYEQYF

d_call: TRBD1
v_call: TRBV4-1
j_call: TRBJ1-5
cdr3_aa: CASSRGTGGNQPQHF

d_call: -
v_call: TRBV7-9
j_call: TRBJ1-5
cdr3_aa: CASSFGQPQHF

d_call: TRBD1
v_call: TRBV7-2
j_call: TRBJ2-1
cdr3_aa: CVSQGARYNEQCF

d_call: -
v_call: TRBV13
j_call: TRBJ2-3
cdr3_aa: CASKQRVGDTQYF

d_call: -
v_call: TRBV7-9
j_call: TRBJ2-7
cdr3_aa: CASSLLPNSYEQYF

d_call: TRBD2
v_call: TRBV20-1
j_call: TRBJ2-3
cdr3_aa: CSAILRLAGGPTDTQYF

d_call: TRBD2
v_call: TRBV20-1
j_call: TRBJ2-3
cdr3_aa: CSARLAGRTDTQYF